This is a list of T cell receptor beta chains from one sample in a study of blood T cell repertoires in COVID-19. This table comes from immunoSEQ multiplex PCR, and its TCRdb copy is limited to in-frame clones, with some not included. The sample lists about 100,000 clones; around 92% were seen once. The material sequenced was peripheral blood. These receptors all come from a man aged 45 to 65 with active COVID-19. CDR3s include the opening cysteine and the closing phenylalanine or tryptophan. Fields, in order: CDR3 protein, CDR3 DNA, J gene, clone size, V gene, D gene. The D gene is left open where the match is weak. Only part of the rows carry a size: once, few, many, or a class if the clone is expanded.

CASSSWSVQGGEGYGYTF	TGTGCCAGCAGCTCCTGGAGTGTACAGGGGGGAGAGGGGTATGGCTACACCTTC	TRBJ1-2	.	TRBV7-9	TRBD1
CASRTRLVGETQYF	TGTGCAAGTCGCACTCGACTAGTTGGAGAGACCCAGTACTTC	TRBJ2-5	.	TRBV12-2	.
CATEGGVAKNIQYF	TGTGCCACCGAGGGGGGGGTAGCCAAAAACATTCAGTACTTC	TRBJ2-4	.	TRBV19	.
CASSDGSSYNEQFF	TGTGCCAGCAGTGACGGGAGCTCCTACAATGAGCAGTTCTTC	TRBJ2-1	.	TRBV6-1	.
CASSLRTGGDQPQHF	TGTGCCAGCAGCTTAAGGACAGGGGGGGATCAGCCCCAGCATTTT	TRBJ1-5	.	TRBV7-2	TRBD1
CASSLAKGGYEQYF	TGTGCCAGCAGCTTGGCCAAAGGGGGCTACGAGCAGTACTTC	TRBJ2-7	.	TRBV5-4	.
CASSVDAVTVWDGYTF	TGTGCCAGCAGCGTAGACGCGGTGACAGTCTGGGATGGCTACACCTTC	TRBJ1-2	few	TRBV9	.
CASSLGPYTDTQYF	TGTGCCAGCAGCCTAGGGCCTTACACAGATACGCAGTATTTT	TRBJ2-3	once	TRBV11-2	.
CASSFFIGLAGADTQYF	TGTGCCAGCAGTTTTTTTATAGGACTAGCGGGAGCAGATACGCAGTATTTT	TRBJ2-3	.	TRBV28	TRBD2
CASMRGSNQPQHF	TGTGCCAGCATGCGAGGGAGCAATCAGCCCCAGCATTTT	TRBJ1-5	.	TRBV2	.
CASSIGTESYGYTF	TGTGCCAGCAGTATCGGGACAGAAAGCTATGGCTACACCTTC	TRBJ1-2	.	TRBV6-5	TRBD1
CAWSSNRWNTEAFF	TGTGCCTGGAGTTCCAATCGGTGGAACACTGAAGCTTTCTTT	TRBJ1-1	.	TRBV30	.
CATAYGQGAVDTQYF	TGCGCCACCGCCTATGGACAGGGGGCTGTAGATACGCAGTATTTT	TRBJ2-3	.	TRBV5-1	TRBD1